Listed here is a single T cell receptor (beta chain). Its antigen is currently unknown. This entry comes from a study of shared clonotypes between healthy human individuals. General study results and limits: Naive subsets generally had larger estimated richness than memory subsets.

TCRdb's table, derived via immunoSEQ multiplex PCR, lists solely in-frame clones and lacks some. The repertoire holds roughly 2.1 million clones, with roughly 91% as singletons. Only CD45RO-negative cells positively selected for CCR7 counted as naive CD8 cells, so terminally differentiated effector memory CD45RA+ cells were excluded. Each donor was a Caucasian adult residing in Nashville, Tennessee. CDR3 length equals 17 residues. Trimming removed 4 bases from V and 0 bases from J, with 17 bases in between. Germline lookup yields CDR1 SGHRS and CDR2 YFSETQ. Source material: naive CD8+ T cells from PBMCs. This clonotype originated in a man between 18 and 29 years old in good health. Some clones in this sample may be carry-over from other donors' samples. The chain is built from TRBV5-1 and TRBJ2-1; D is undetermined. The CDR3 sequence is CASSQRRGAISYNEQFF. The CDR3 DNA reads TGCGCCAGCAGCCAAAGGAGAGGCGCGATCTCCTACAATGAGCAGTTCTTC. Supplemented by reference TRBV5-1 and TRBJ2-1, the full variable domain reads KAGVTQTPRYLIKTRGQQVTLSCSPISGHRSVSWYQQTPGQGLQFLFEYFSETQRNKGNFPGRFSGRQFSNSRSEMNVSTLELGDSALYLCASSQRRGAISYNEQFFGPGTRLTVL.